These T cell receptor beta chains were read from a single sample in a study of early stage breast cancer tumors. Measured with immunoSEQ multiplex PCR; TCRdb has only the in-frame clones, and not every one. Counted here are 60,000 to 75,000 clones, less than 90% occurring once; the ten biggest clones make up around 4.7%. The sequenced sample consisted of blood. Source of these receptors: a person aged 35 to 50 with breast cancer. CDR3s include the opening cysteine and the closing phenylalanine or tryptophan. D genes are given only for firm matches. Clone size is shown for a subset of rows, as once, few, many or a class of expanded clone.

size: .; J: TRBJ1-1; V: TRBV19; D: .; DNA: TGTGCCAGTAGTACCCTCGACAGAGAGAACACTGAAGCTTTCTTT; CDR3: CASSTLDRENTEAFF
size: once; J: TRBJ2-2; V: TRBV30; D: .; DNA: TGTGCCTGGAGTGTACCGGGTGGGAAGCTGTTTTTT; CDR3: CAWSVPGGKLFF
size: .; J: TRBJ2-7; V: TRBV18; D: .; DNA: TGTGCCAGCTCACCACCGGCCCAGCTCTCCTACGAGCAGTACTTC; CDR3: CASSPPAQLSYEQYF
size: few; J: TRBJ1-4; V: TRBV25-1; D: .; DNA: TGTGCCAGCAGTCCCGAAATTTACACTGAAAAACTGTTTTTT; CDR3: CASSPEIYTEKLFF
size: .; J: TRBJ1-2; V: TRBV25-1; D: .; DNA: TGTGCCAGCAGCCCCGACCTGAACTATGGCTACACCTTC; CDR3: CASSPDLNYGYTF
size: .; J: TRBJ1-3; V: TRBV10-2; D: .; DNA: TGCGCCAGCAGTGATAGGACGGCCTCTGGAAACACCATATATTTT; CDR3: CASSDRTASGNTIYF
size: .; J: TRBJ2-1; V: TRBV19; D: .; DNA: TGTGCCAGTAGTATGGGAAGCGTCGGGTTCTACAATGAGCAGTTCTTC; CDR3: CASSMGSVGFYNEQFF
size: .; J: TRBJ1-2; V: TRBV20-1; D: .; DNA: TGCAGTGCTTGGACAGCTGCGGGCTACACCTTC; CDR3: CSAWTAAGYTF
size: .; J: TRBJ1-1; V: TRBV5-1; D: TRBD1; DNA: TGCGCCAGCAGCCCCCGGACAGGTGGGGGAAGAGTAGGAGAAGCTTTCTTT; CDR3: CASSPRTGGGRVGEAFF
size: .; J: TRBJ2-1; V: TRBV28; D: TRBD2; DNA: TGTGCCAGCAGTCAGGGACTAGCGGGAGCGCAGCAGTTCTTC; CDR3: CASSQGLAGAQQFF
size: .; J: TRBJ2-2; V: TRBV7-9; D: TRBD1; DNA: TGTGCCAGCAGCTTATCTGCAGGGGGAACCGGGGAGCTGTTTTTT; CDR3: CASSLSAGGTGELFF
size: .; J: TRBJ1-4; V: TRBV29-1; D: .; DNA: TGCAGCGTTGGAGACAGGGAAAAACTGTTTTTT; CDR3: CSVGDREKLFF
size: once; J: TRBJ2-5; V: TRBV11-2; D: .; DNA: TGTGCCAGCAGCATCAATCAAGGACGGAGGGAGACCCAGTACTTC; CDR3: CASSINQGRRETQYF
size: once; J: TRBJ2-5; V: TRBV30; D: .; DNA: TGTGCCTGGAGGGACAGTTGGGAGACCCAGTACTTC; CDR3: CAWRDSWETQYF
size: .; J: TRBJ1-1; V: TRBV27; D: .; DNA: TGTGCCAGCAGATTCGACGGATGGAACACTGAAGCTTTCTTT; CDR3: CASRFDGWNTEAFF
size: .; J: TRBJ2-7; V: TRBV28; D: .; DNA: TGTGCCAGCAGTTTTAGGGGACCTACCTACGAGCAGTACTTC; CDR3: CASSFRGPTYEQYF
size: few; J: TRBJ2-1; V: TRBV4-2; D: TRBD2; DNA: TGTGCCAGCAGCCACACTAGCGCAGAAGGGTTTAATGAGCAGTTCTTC; CDR3: CASSHTSAEGFNEQFF
size: .; J: TRBJ1-5; V: TRBV5-6; D: TRBD1; DNA: TGTGCCAGCAGCTTGAGTTCCGGGACAGGGGGTCAGCCCCAGCATTTT; CDR3: CASSLSSGTGGQPQHF
size: .; J: TRBJ2-6; V: TRBV14; D: .; DNA: TGTGCCAGCAGCCAAGATGTGGGACAAAGCTCTGGGGCCAACGTCCTGACTTTC; CDR3: CASSQDVGQSSGANVLTF
size: .; J: TRBJ1-1; V: TRBV10-3; D: .; DNA: TGTGCCATCGAGCGGATCAAGAACACTGAAGCTTTCTTT; CDR3: CAIERIKNTEAFF
size: .; J: TRBJ1-2; V: TRBV6-5; D: .; DNA: TGTGCCAGCAGTAAGTCCGGGCCGGATGGCTACACCTTC; CDR3: CASSKSGPDGYTF
size: once; J: TRBJ1-3; V: TRBV27; D: .; DNA: TGTGCCAGCAGTTTTCTTCGCCACCCCAGGGGTGGTGGAAACACCATATATTTT; CDR3: CASSFLRHPRGGGNTIYF
size: .; J: TRBJ1-5; V: TRBV19; D: TRBD1; DNA: TGTGCCAGTAGTACGGGGACAGTTCTTCAGCCCCAGCATTTT; CDR3: CASSTGTVLQPQHF
size: .; J: TRBJ1-5; V: TRBV21-1; D: .; DNA: TGTGCCAGCAGCACTCCCCTGGAGCCCCAGCATTTT; CDR3: CASSTPLEPQHF
size: .; J: TRBJ2-1; V: TRBV28; D: .; DNA: TGTGCCAGCAGACTTTCGGGCAATGAGCAGTTCTTC; CDR3: CASRLSGNEQFF
size: .; J: TRBJ2-2; V: TRBV7-3; D: .; DNA: TGTGCCAGCAGCTTGAACACCGGGGAGCTGTTTTTT; CDR3: CASSLNTGELFF
size: .; J: TRBJ2-7; V: TRBV30; D: .; DNA: TGTGCCTGGAGTGTGGGGGACATTTACGAGCAGTACTTC; CDR3: CAWSVGDIYEQYF
size: few; J: TRBJ2-7; V: TRBV10-3; D: .; DNA: TGTGCCATCAGTGTGGCGGGCCTAAGCTCCTACGAGCAGTACTTC; CDR3: CAISVAGLSSYEQYF
size: few; J: TRBJ2-3; V: TRBV4-1; D: .; DNA: TGCGCCAGCAGCCAAGGAGATGGGACAGATACGCAGTATTTT; CDR3: CASSQGDGTDTQYF
size: .; J: TRBJ1-1; V: TRBV5-6; D: .; DNA: TGTGCCAGCAGCTTAGTGGGCGTGAACACTGAAGCTTTCTTT; CDR3: CASSLVGVNTEAFF
size: few; J: TRBJ1-2; V: TRBV11-2; D: .; DNA: TGTGCCAGCAGCTTAGACAGAAACTATGGCTACACCTTC; CDR3: CASSLDRNYGYTF
size: .; J: TRBJ1-5; V: TRBV30; D: .; DNA: TGTGCCTGGAACGCCGGACTAAGCTTCAATCAGCCCCAGCATTTT; CDR3: CAWNAGLSFNQPQHF
size: .; J: TRBJ1-1; V: TRBV28; D: .; DNA: TGTGCCAGCAGTTTTAGGCCTAACACTGAAGCTTTCTTT; CDR3: CASSFRPNTEAFF
size: .; J: TRBJ2-1; V: TRBV7-7; D: .; DNA: TGTGCTAGCAGCTCCTCGGGGAATGAGCAGTTCTTC; CDR3: CASSSSGNEQFF
size: .; J: TRBJ1-1; V: TRBV7-9; D: .; DNA: TGTGCCAGCAGCTTAGCGGCAGCTAAACCTGGGGCTTTCTTT; CDR3: CASSLAAAKPGAFF
size: .; J: TRBJ2-7; V: TRBV28; D: .; DNA: TGTGCCAGCATTAAACGGGACTTCTCCTACGAGCAGTACTTC; CDR3: CASIKRDFSYEQYF
size: .; J: TRBJ2-1; V: TRBV11-3; D: TRBD2; DNA: TGTGCCAGCAGCTTAGCCCCCGGGGCGGGAGGCCACAATGAGCAGTTCTTC; CDR3: CASSLAPGAGGHNEQFF
size: once; J: TRBJ2-4; V: TRBV9; D: TRBD1; DNA: TGTGCCAGCAGCCGAACAGGGGGAAGTGGAAACATTCAGTACTTC; CDR3: CASSRTGGSGNIQYF
size: .; J: TRBJ2-3; V: TRBV5-5; D: .; DNA: TGTGCCAGCAGCCGGGGAAATGTGGCAGATACGCAGTATTTT; CDR3: CASSRGNVADTQYF
size: .; J: TRBJ1-4; V: TRBV9; D: TRBD1; DNA: TGTGCCAGCAGCATGGGACAGGGGGCGCATACTAATGAAAAACTGTTTTTT; CDR3: CASSMGQGAHTNEKLFF
size: .; J: TRBJ2-1; V: TRBV7-9; D: .; DNA: TGTGCCAGCTGCTCCACTGGTAGCTCCTACAATGAGCAGTTCTTC; CDR3: CASCSTGSSYNEQFF
size: .; J: TRBJ2-7; V: TRBV6-1; D: TRBD2; DNA: TGTGCCAGCCGCTCCAGCGGGAGTGACGAGCAGTACTTC; CDR3: CASRSSGSDEQYF